The clone carrying this T cell receptor (beta chain) was seen repeatedly, ten times or more. As yet, its antigen is unknown. This CDR3 is 13 amino acids long. Germline CDR1 is DFQATT and CDR2 is SNEGSKA (reference sequence). The V gene end was trimmed by 4 bases and the J gene end by 5 bases; junction bases not matched to a gene: 7. TCRdb called the RACE reads again in MiXCR, with one record for every CDR3 protein. The data contain tens of thousands of distinct CDR3 sequences, around 10% of them seen just once; the ten biggest clones take up 25% to 35%. This sample was included in a study of human T cells and chemical hapten exposure. As for time point: pre-sensitization, week 0. Indicated treatment: therapeutic diphenylcyclopropenone sensitization with weekly scalp DPC. Total RNA came from unfractionated whole blood. Donation of samples came from alopecia patients who were 18 to 70 years old and suitable for DPC.

The study's findings and limits: Expanded TCR counts at PT1 went up together with patch test score, a positive correlation. The number of TCRs above 1 in 1000 frequency did not change after DPC sensitization. Since the donors had alopecia, their immune response may not be the same as that of healthy people.

The chain employs TRBV20-1 and TRBJ2-5; 7 bases map to TRBD1. Sequencing used whole blood, obtained in connection with sensitization to the hapten diphenylcyclopropenone (DPC). The sequence derives from a man aged 50-59 years with alopecia areata. Some clones in this sample may be carry-over from other donors' samples. DNA for the CDR3: TGCAGTGCTACCACAGGGGTTGTGGAGACCCAGTACTTC. It yields the protein CSATTGVVETQYF.